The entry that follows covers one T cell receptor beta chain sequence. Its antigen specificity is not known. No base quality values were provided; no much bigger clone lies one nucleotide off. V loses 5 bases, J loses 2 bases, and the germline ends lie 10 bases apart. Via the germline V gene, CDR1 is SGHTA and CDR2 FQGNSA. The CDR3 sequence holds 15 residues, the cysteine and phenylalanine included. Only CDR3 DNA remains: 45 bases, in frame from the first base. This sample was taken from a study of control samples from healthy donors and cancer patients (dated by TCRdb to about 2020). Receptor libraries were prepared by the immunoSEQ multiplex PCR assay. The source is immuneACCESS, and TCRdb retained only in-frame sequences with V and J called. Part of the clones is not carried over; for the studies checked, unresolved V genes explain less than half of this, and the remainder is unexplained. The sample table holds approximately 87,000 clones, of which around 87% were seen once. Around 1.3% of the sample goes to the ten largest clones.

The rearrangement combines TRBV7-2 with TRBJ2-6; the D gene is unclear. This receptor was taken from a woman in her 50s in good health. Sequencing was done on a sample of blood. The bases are TGTGCCAGCAGCCCAACAAACCCTGGGGCCAACGTCCTGACTTTC. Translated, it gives CASSPTNPGANVLTF.